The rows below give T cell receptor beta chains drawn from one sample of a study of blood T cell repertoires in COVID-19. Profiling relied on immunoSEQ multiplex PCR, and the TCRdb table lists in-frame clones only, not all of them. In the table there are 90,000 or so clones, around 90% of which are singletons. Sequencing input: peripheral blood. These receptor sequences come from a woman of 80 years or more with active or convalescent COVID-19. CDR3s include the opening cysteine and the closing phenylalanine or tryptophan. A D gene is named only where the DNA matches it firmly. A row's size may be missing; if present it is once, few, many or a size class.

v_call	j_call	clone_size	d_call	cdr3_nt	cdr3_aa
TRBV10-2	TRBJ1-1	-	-	TGCGCCAGCAGGGGCGGGGTCTACACTGAAGCTTTCTTT	CASRGGVYTEAFF
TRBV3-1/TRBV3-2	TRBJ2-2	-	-	TGTGCCAGCAGCCAAGATGAGGTCGGGGAGCTGTTTTTT	CASSQDEVGELFF
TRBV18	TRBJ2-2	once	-	TGTGCCAGCTCACCACCGGTCGGGGGGAACACCGGGGAGCTGTTTTTT	CASSPPVGGNTGELFF
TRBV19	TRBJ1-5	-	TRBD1	TGTGCCAGTACTAATACAGGGGTTATCAATCAGCCCCAGCATTTT	CASTNTGVINQPQHF
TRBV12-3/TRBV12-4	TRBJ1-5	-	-	TGTGCCAGCAAGAGTCGTAGCAATCAGCCCCAGCATTTT	CASKSRSNQPQHF
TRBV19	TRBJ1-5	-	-	TGTGCCAGTAGGCAGGGGCGACAGCCCCAGCATTTT	CASRQGRQPQHF
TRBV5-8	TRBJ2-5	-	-	TGTGCCAGCAGGCTGGGCTATCGAGAAGAAGAGACCCAGTACTTC	CASRLGYREEETQYF
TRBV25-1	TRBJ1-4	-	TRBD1	TGTGCCAGCAGCTCAGGGGGTTTTAATGAAAAACTGTTTTTT	CASSSGGFNEKLFF
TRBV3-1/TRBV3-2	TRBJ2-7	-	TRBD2	TGTGCCAGCAGCCTCGGGACTAGCGGGAGGTATTACGAGCAGTACTTC	CASSLGTSGRYYEQYF
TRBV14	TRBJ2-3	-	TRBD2	TGTGCCAGCAGCCAGAAACTAGCGGATGAAGATACGCAGTATTTT	CASSQKLADEDTQYF
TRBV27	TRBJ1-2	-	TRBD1	TGTGCCAGCAGTTTTAGCGGACAGGGTCCATTTTTTAACTATGGCTACACCTTC	CASSFSGQGPFFNYGYTF
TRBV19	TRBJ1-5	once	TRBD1	TGTGCCAGTAAACCGGGACAGTATAGCAATCAGCCCCAGCATTTT	CASKPGQYSNQPQHF
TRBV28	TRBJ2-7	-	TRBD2	TGTGCCAGCAGTTTAAAGGGACTAGCGGGAGTCTCGTACTTC	CASSLKGLAGVSYF
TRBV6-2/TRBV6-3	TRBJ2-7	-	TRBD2	TGTGCCAGCAGTTATAAGTTTTCTAGCGGGAGTAGCTACGAGCAGTACTTC	CASSYKFSSGSSYEQYF
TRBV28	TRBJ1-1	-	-	TGTGCCAGCATCCTCAGGACAGCGAACACTGAAGCTTTCTTT	CASILRTANTEAFF
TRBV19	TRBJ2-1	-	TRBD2	TGTGCCAGTAGTATCGAGCGGGAGGCCTGGCGTAATGAGCAGTTCTTC	CASSIEREAWRNEQFF
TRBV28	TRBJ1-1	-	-	TGTGCCAGCAGGGCGCACAGACTAAACACTGAAGCTTTCTTT	CASRAHRLNTEAFF
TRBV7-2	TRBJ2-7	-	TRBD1	TGTGCCAGCAGCGACCGGGACAGGGGAGGGGAGCAGTACTTC	CASSDRDRGGEQYF
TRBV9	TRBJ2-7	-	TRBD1	TGTGCCAGCAGCGTATCCGGGACAGGGGGATCCTACGAGCAGTACTTC	CASSVSGTGGSYEQYF
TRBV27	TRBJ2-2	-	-	TGTGCCAGCAGTCCCGATCCAGGGGGGCGCGGCGGGGAGCTGTTTTTT	CASSPDPGGRGGELFF
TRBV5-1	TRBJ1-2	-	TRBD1	TGCGCCAGCAGTTCCGGTGGTACAGGGGGCTACGGCTACACCTTC	CASSSGGTGGYGYTF
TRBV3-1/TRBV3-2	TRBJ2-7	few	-	TGTGCCAGCAGCCAAATACCCCAGGGTGGCGAGCAGTACTTC	CASSQIPQGGEQYF
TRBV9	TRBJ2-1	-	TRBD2	TGTGCCAGCAGCGGCTGGACTAGCGGTGAGCAGTTCTTC	CASSGWTSGEQFF
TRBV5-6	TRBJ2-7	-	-	TGTGCCAGCAGCGCCCCACTTACAGGACCCTACGAGCAGTACTTC	CASSAPLTGPYEQYF
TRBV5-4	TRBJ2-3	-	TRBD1	TGTGCCAGCAGCCTGGACAGGGAAGATACGCAGTATTTT	CASSLDREDTQYF
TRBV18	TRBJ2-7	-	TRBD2	TGTGCCAGCTCACCCACGGGACTAGCGGGAGTTTACGAGCAGTACTTC	CASSPTGLAGVYEQYF
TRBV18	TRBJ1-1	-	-	TGTGCCAGCTCACCCATCGGGGGGGCAACTGAAGCTTTCTTT	CASSPIGGATEAFF
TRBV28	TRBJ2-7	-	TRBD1	TGTGCCAGCAGTTCCACAGGGGGCATTGGGGTTAGGGAGCAGTACTTC	CASSSTGGIGVREQYF
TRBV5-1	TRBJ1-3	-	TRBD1	TGCGCCAGCAGCCCGGGACAGGGGCATCTATTAACCTCTGGAAACACCATATATTTT	CASSPGQGHLLTSGNTIYF
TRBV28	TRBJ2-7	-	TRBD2	TGTGCCAGCAGTTCCGCTTCGGGGGGGTTCTCCTACGAGCAGTACTTC	CASSSASGGFSYEQYF
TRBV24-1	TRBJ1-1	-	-	TGTGCCACCAGTGTCGGACAGAACACTGAAGCTTTCTTT	CATSVGQNTEAFF